This entry concerns a single T cell receptor (beta chain). The antigen remains undetermined. Assay used: immunoSEQ multiplex PCR; TCRdb lists only in-frame clones, some missing. The table includes over a million clones, 96% detected once. This sample was included in a study of shared clonotypes between healthy human individuals. Study-level points and caveats: Apart from blood, nothing was sampled; tissue repertoires likely differ. Naive subsets typically showed greater estimated richness than memory subsets.

None of the donors, who were healthy HIV-negative adults, had recently had acute infections or vaccinations. The CDR3 is 16 residues long. V gave up 2 bases and J gave up 5 bases, with 18 bases separating them. CDR1 and CDR2 from the germline V gene are WNHNN and SYGVQD (reference sequence). This receptor was taken from a man aged 25-45 years in good health. The sequencing sample was made of naive CD4+ T cells sorted from blood. Subset denoted: CD45RA+ positively selected. The V and J genes are TRBV10-1 and TRBJ1-1, with D possibly TRBD1 on 6 matching bases. This chain's CDR3 is CASSETRTARRTEAFF. Written as DNA, the CDR3 is TGCGCCAGCAGTGAGACTCGGACAGCCCGGCGGACTGAAGCTTTCTTT.